What follows are 8 T cell receptor beta chains derived from one specimen sequenced in a study of blood T cell repertoires in COVID-19. Method: immunoSEQ multiplex PCR; TCRdb's copy keeps in-frame clones and lacks some. The repertoire includes just over 300,000 clones, roughly 89% of them detected once, and around 1.9% sits in the top ten. Sequenced sample: peripheral blood. The source is a woman aged 25 to 45 with COVID-19, enrolled during active disease.

The chain carries TRBV9 and TRBJ1-1, with 8 bases matching TRBD1. The CDR3 runs 14 residues. The J segment lost 5 bases and the V segment lost 5 bases, leaving 8 bases of the junction unmatched. Germline values: CDR1 SGDLS, CDR2 YYNGEE. Here the CDR3 reads CASRDMTGDTEAFF. CDR3 coding DNA: TGTGCCAGCAGAGACATGACAGGGGATACTGAAGCTTTCTTT.

The V gene is TRBV5-1, the J gene TRBJ2-5, with 12 positions matching TRBD1. V lost 4 bases to trimming and J lost 2 bases; unmatched junction nucleotides: 6. The length of the CDR3 is 16 residues. Germline CDR1 and CDR2: SGHRS and YFSETQ. CDR3 DNA sequence: TGCGCCAGCAGCGGGACAGGGGGCAAGGGACAAGAGACCCAGTACTTC. Its protein product is CASSGTGGKGQETQYF.

The genes are TRBV28 and TRBJ1-6; weak D call: TRBD1 (5 bases). The CDR3 is 15 amino acids. Germline lookup yields CDR1 MDHEN and CDR2 SYDVKM. Trimming took off 6 bases at V and 6 bases at J, with 15 bases between the two ends. CDR3 region: CASRGQGIGNSPLHF. CDR3 nucleotides: TGTGCCAGCAGGGGGCAGGGAATCGGTAATTCACCCCTCCACTTT.

The V gene is TRBV7-6, the J gene TRBJ1-1; D gene ambiguous. CDR1 is SGHVS and CDR2 is FNYEAQ in the germline V gene. This CDR3 spans 13 amino acids. With 3 bases removed from V and 1 base from J, the gap between germline ends came to 6 bases. The CDR3 DNA follows: TGTGCCAGCAGCTTTTCGGGGAACACTGAAGCTTTCTTT. The encoded protein is CASSFSGNTEAFF.

This clone was counted only a few times. The chain carries TRBV6-4 and TRBJ1-5; D is uncertain. The CDR3 contains 14 residues. Germline loops: CDR1 MRHNA, CDR2 SNTAGT. The V and J ends lost 2 bases and 7 bases respectively, with 12 bases between them. CDR3 sequence: CASSDVLRAQPQHF. CDR3 coding DNA: TGTGCCAGCAGTGACGTCTTGCGCGCACAGCCCCAGCATTTT.

The chain is built from TRBV5-5 and TRBJ2-5; 14 bases are shared with TRBD2. CDR1 and CDR2 (germline): SGHKS, YYEKEE (reference sequence). The CDR3 sequence is 17 residues long. V lost 3 bases to trimming and J lost 6 bases; unmatched junction nucleotides: 10. The CDR3 sequence: CASSSGLAGGNGKTQYF. As DNA, the CDR3 is TGTGCCAGCAGCTCCGGACTAGCGGGGGGTAACGGGAAGACCCAGTACTTC. The whole variable domain, filled in from reference TRBV5-5 and TRBJ2-5, reads DAGVTQSPTHLIKTRGQQVTLRCSPISGHKSVSWYQQVLGQGPQFIFQYYEKEERGRGNFPDRFSARQFPNYSSELNVNALLLGDSALYLCASSSGLAGGNGKTQYFGPGTRLLVL.

This chain uses TRBV18 with TRBJ1-1; tentative D call: TRBD1 (6 bases). V was cut by 2 bases and J by 4 bases, with 8 bases left in between. The germline V gene has CDR1 KGHSH and CDR2 LQKENI. The CDR3 totals 13 residues. The CDR3 protein is CASSPGQLTEAFF. The CDR3 bases are TGTGCCAGCTCACCAGGACAGCTCACTGAAGCTTTCTTT. The full variable domain, with the rest looked up from reference TRBV18 and TRBJ1-1, is NAGVMQNPRHLVRRRGQEARLRCSPMKGHSHVYWYRQLPEEGLKFMVYLQKENIIDESGMPKERFSAEFPKEGPSILRIQQVVRGDSAAYFCASSPGQLTEAFFGQGTRLTVV.

The V and J genes are TRBV14 and TRBJ1-2, with 10 bases that match TRBD1. The length of the CDR3 is 17 residues. V trimming: 0 bases; J trimming: 7 bases; junction bases outside the gene matches: 11. Germline values: CDR1 SGHDN, CDR2 FVKESK. CDR3 bases: TGTGCCAGCAGCCAAGAGTGGGACAGGGGAACCTGGGGTGGCTACACCTTC. Translation gives CASSQEWDRGTWGGYTF.